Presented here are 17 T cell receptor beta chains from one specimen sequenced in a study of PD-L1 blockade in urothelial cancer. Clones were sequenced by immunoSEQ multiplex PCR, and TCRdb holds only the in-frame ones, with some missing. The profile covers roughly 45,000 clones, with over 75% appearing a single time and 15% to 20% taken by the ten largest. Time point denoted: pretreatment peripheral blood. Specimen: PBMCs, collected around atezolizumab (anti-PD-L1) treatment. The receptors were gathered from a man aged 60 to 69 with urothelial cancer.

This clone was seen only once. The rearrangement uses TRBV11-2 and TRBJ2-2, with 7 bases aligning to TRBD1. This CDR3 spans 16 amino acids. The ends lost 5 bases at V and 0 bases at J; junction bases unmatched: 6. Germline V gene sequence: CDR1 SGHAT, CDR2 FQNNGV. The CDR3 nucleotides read TGTGCCAGCAGCACCTACGGGACAGCGAACACCGGGGAGCTGTTTTTT. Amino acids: CASSTYGTANTGELFF.

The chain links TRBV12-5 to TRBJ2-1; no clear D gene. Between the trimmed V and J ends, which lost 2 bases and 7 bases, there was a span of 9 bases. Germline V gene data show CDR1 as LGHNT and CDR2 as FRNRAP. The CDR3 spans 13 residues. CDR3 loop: CASGLFPTNEQFF. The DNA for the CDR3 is TGTGCTAGTGGTTTGTTCCCGACAAATGAGCAGTTCTTC. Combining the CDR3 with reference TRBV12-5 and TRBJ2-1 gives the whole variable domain DARVTQTPRHKVTEMGQEVTMRCQPILGHNTVFWYRQTMMQGLELLAYFRNRAPLDDSGMPKDRFSAEMPDATLATLKIQPSEPRDSAVYFCASGLFPTNEQFFGPGTRLTVL.

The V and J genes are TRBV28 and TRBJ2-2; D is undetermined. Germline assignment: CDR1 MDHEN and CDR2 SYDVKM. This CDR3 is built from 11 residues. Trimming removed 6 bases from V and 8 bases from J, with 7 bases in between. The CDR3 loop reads CASSQSGELFF. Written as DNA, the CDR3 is TGTGCCAGCAGCCAGTCGGGGGAGCTGTTTTTT.

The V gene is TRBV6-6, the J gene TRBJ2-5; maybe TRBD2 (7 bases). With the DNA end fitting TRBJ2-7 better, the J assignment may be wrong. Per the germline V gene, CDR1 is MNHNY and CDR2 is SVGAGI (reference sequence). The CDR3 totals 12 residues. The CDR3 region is CASSRGGYEQYF. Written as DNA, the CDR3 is TGTGCCAGCTCCAGGGGAGGGTACGAGCAGTACTTC.

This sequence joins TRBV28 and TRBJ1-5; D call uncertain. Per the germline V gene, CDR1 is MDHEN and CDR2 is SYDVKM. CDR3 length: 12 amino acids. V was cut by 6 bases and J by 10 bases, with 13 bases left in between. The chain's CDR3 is CASSPPRSPQHF. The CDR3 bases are TGTGCCAGCAGCCCACCCCGAAGCCCCCAGCATTTT.

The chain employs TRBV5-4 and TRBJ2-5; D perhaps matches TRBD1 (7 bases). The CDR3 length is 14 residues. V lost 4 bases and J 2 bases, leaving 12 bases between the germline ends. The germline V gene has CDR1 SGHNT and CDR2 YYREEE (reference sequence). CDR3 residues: CASSPSGGQETQYF. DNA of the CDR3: TGTGCCAGCAGCCCGTCAGGGGGGCAAGAGACCCAGTACTTC.

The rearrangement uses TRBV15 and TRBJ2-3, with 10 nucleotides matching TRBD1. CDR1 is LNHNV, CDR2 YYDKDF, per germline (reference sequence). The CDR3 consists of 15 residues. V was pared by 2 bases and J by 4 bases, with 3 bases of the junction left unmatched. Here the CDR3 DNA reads TGTGCCACCAGCAGAAGAGGGACAGGGGCAGATACGCAGTATTTT. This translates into CATSRRGTGADTQYF.

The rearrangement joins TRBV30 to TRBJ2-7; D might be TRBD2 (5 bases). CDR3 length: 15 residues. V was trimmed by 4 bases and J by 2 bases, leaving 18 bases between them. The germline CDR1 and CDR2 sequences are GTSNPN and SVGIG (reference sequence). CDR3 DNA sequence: TGTGCCTGGAAAGGTTCGGGAAGTCTGCCCTACGAGCAGTACTTC. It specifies CAWKGSGSLPYEQYF. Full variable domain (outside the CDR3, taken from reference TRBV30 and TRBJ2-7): SQTIHQWPATLVQPVGSPLSLECTVEGTSNPNLYWYRQAAGRGLQLLFYSVGIGQISSEVPQNLSASRPQDRQFILSSKKLLLSDSGFYLCAWKGSGSLPYEQYFGPGTRLTVT.

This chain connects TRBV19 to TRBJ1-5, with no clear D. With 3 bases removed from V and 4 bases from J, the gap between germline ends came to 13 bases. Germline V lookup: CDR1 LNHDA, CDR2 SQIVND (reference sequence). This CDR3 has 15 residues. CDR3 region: CASSITIEPNQPQHF. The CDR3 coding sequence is TGTGCCAGTAGTATCACCATAGAGCCTAATCAGCCCCAGCATTTT.

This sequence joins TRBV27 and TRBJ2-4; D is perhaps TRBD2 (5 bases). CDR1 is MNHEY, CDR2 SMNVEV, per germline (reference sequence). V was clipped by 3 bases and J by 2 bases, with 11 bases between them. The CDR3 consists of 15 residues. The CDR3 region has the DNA TGTGCCAGCAGTTTGAGGGTTAGTACCAAAAACATTCAGTACTTC. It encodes CASSLRVSTKNIQYF.

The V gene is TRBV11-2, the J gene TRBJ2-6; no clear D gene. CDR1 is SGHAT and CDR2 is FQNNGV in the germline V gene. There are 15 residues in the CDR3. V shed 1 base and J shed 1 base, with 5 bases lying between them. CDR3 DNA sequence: TGTGCCAGCAGCTTAGGAACTTCTGGGGCCAACGTCCTGACTTTC. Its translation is CASSLGTSGANVLTF. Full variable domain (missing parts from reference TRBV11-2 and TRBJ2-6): EAGVAQSPRYKIIEKRQSVAFWCNPISGHATLYWYQQILGQGPKLLIQFQNNGVVDDSQLPKDRFSAERLKGVDSTLKIQPAKLEDSAVYLCASSLGTSGANVLTFGAGSRLTVL.

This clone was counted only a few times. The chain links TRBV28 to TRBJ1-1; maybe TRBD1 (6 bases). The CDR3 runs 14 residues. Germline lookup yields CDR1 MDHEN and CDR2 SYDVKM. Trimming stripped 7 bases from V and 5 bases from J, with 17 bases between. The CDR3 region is CASTSNGGLTEAFF. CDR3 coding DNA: TGTGCCAGCACCTCGAACGGGGGGCTTACTGAAGCTTTCTTT.

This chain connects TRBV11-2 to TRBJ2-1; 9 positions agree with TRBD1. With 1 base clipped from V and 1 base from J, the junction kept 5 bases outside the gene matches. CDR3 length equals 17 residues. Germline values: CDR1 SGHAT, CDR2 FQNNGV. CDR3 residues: CASSLARTGESYNEQFF. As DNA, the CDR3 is TGTGCCAGCAGCTTAGCCCGGACAGGGGAGTCCTACAATGAGCAGTTCTTC.

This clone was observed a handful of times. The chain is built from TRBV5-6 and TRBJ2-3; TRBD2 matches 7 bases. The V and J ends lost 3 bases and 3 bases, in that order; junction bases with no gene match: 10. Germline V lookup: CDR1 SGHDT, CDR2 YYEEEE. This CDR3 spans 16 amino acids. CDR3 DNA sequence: TGTGCCAGCAGCTCTCTGGGGAGCGGGGCAACAGATACGCAGTATTTT. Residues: CASSSLGSGATDTQYF.

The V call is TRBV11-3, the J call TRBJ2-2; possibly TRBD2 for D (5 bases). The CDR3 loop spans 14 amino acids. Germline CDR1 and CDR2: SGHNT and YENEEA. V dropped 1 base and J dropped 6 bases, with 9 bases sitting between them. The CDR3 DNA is TGTGCCAGCAGCTTAGGAAGAGGGTCCGGGGAGCTGTTTTTT. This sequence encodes CASSLGRGSGELFF.

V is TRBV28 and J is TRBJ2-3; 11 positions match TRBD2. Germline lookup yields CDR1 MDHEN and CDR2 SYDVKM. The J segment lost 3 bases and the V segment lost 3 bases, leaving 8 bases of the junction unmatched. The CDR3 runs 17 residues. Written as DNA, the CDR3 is TGTGCCAGCAGTTTGTACCCCGGGACTAGCGGTACAGATACGCAGTATTTT. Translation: CASSLYPGTSGTDTQYF.

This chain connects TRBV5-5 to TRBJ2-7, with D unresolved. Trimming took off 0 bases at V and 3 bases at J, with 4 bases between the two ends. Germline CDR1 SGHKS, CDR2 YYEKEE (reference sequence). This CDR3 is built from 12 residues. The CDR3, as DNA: TGTGCCAGCAGCTTGGAATACTACGAGCAGTACTTC. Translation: CASSLEYYEQYF.